This entry is about one T cell receptor (beta chain). This specimen belongs to a study of blood T cell repertoires in COVID-19. This CDR3 is built from 13 residues. Germline V gene sequence: CDR1 MNHEY, CDR2 SVGAGI. Losses at the gene ends were 6 bases for V and 0 bases for J; bases not matched to a gene: 1. Libraries were prepared by immunoSEQ multiplex PCR; TCRdb keeps only in-frame clonotypes and omits some of them. The sample includes some 300,000 clones, approximately 86% of them seen just once. The sequenced sample was peripheral blood. The TCR comes from a woman in her seventies with COVID-19, enrolled during active disease. The chain employs TRBV6-5 and TRBJ2-5; TRBD2 matches at 7 bases. CDR3 DNA: TGTGCCAGCAGGCGGGGGAACCAAGAGACCCAGTACTTC. Its protein product is CASRRGNQETQYF.